This TCR beta chain is drawn from a study of T cell clonotyping in hematopoietic cell transplantation. TCRdb keeps only in-frame clones here, not all; method: immunoSEQ multiplex PCR. The sample carries thousands of clones, 32% recorded once. Study observations and caveats: Graft donor and pretransplant recipient Inverse Simpson Index values predicted broader posttransplant TCR diversity. Pathologically expanded recipient clonotypes increased progressively from day 30 to day 180 as diversity fell.

Samples: about 28 days before transplant, then days 30, 100 and 180 after. This clone is judged medium-sized. Its antigen is unidentified. The sample in question was peripheral blood mononuclear cells, obtained 30 days after allogeneic stem cell transplant. The TCR originated in a female patient in her 50s who had an allogeneic stem cell transplant from an unrelated donor, so the T cells may come from the graft donor. Some clones in this sample may be carry-over from other donors' samples.

CDR3 sequence: CASSLEPSNYGYTF. In DNA form, the CDR3 reads TGTGCCAGCAGTTTGGAACCTTCTAACTATGGCTACACCTTC. The chain couples TRBV6-5 to TRBJ1-2; no reliable D call. V was shortened by 4 bases and J by 0 bases, with 9 bases between the two germline ends. The CDR3 loop spans 14 amino acids. CDR1 and CDR2 (germline): MNHEY, SVGAGI.